The following is a T cell receptor (beta chain) sequence with its context. Its antigen is unidentified. CDR3 length equals 15 residues. The sample belongs to a study of blood T cells in healthy people across ages. Whole-study results and caveats: Naive and antigen-experienced cells could not be conclusively compared, given unsorted PBMCs. Compared with aged donors, long-lived donors showed fewer expanded clones, suggesting selection.

It was with a sample-barcoded 5' primer and a J-beta primer mix that a second PCR of roughly 6 to 12 cycles was run. Template switching added a 12-random-nucleotide identifier to every cDNA molecule. MiXCR, applied by TCRdb to the 5' RACE reads, yields one record per CDR3 protein. The repertoire holds 1.5 million to 2 million distinct CDR3 sequences, roughly 27% seen once, with roughly 8% in the top ten. They isolated at least 6.5 million PBMCs from each sample. The rearrangement joins TRBV21-1 to TRBJ2-5; the table's D call, TRBD1, has no DNA check behind it. TRBV21-1 is classified as a pseudogene. Sequencing was done on a sample of blood. The receptor comes from a woman in her twenties or thirties in good health. In DNA form, the CDR3 reads TGTGCCAGCAGCAAAGGGGGTCAGGAAAGTAATGAGCAGTACTTC. Encoded protein: CASSKGGQESNEQYF.